The present entry profiles one T cell receptor (beta chain) with its context. This sample stems from a study of blood T cell repertoires in COVID-19. Whole-study context: Sample material is recorded as cDNA or gDNA derived from T cells, B-cell-depleted T cells, or PBMCs.

The CDR3 is made up of 13 amino acids. V was clipped by 3 bases and J by 10 bases, with 13 bases between them. This table comes from immunoSEQ multiplex PCR, and its TCRdb copy is limited to in-frame clones, with some not included. The table records roughly 83,000 clones, approximately 86% of them present only once. V and J are TRBV12-3 or TRBV12-4 and TRBJ2-1, with a possible D match to TRBD1 (6 bases). Sequenced sample: peripheral blood. The receptor was derived from a man at least 80 years old with active or convalescent COVID-19. CDR3 in DNA: TGTGCCAGCAGTTTGGTCGCAGGGGTCGAGCAGTTCTTC. It is translated as CASSLVAGVEQFF.